One T cell receptor (beta chain) is described in this entry. This CDR3 spans 16 amino acids. V gave up 8 bases and J gave up 7 bases; unmatched junction bases: 15. Germline V gene lookup returns CDR1 SGHAT and CDR2 FQNNGV. The data stem from a study of regulatory T cells in long-lasting Graves disease. Arm-PCR of CDR3 regions and iRepertoire HTBI primers were used to build TCR beta libraries. TCRdb itself ran the multiplex PCR reads through MiXCR, one entry per CDR3 protein. The repertoire holds under 250,000 distinct CDR3 sequences, roughly 19% seen once, with approximately 12% in the top ten. Time point given: newly diagnosed GD, antithyroid drugs for less than 3 months. PBMC RNA served as the TCR library source. Guidelines of the American Thyroid Association were used to diagnose Graves' disease. The same specimen was also included in a second study, on T cells in Graves' hyperthyroidism and ophthalmopathy.

The sequence came from a woman aged 25 to 39 with Graves disease. V is TRBV11-2 and J is TRBJ2-4; 9 positions agree with TRBD1. Sequenced material: peripheral blood mononuclear cells (PBMCs), taken at new diagnosis, from a patient treated with antithyroid drugs. The CDR3 reads CASGRDRVNSENIQYF. For the CDR3, the DNA is TGTGCCAGCGGACGGGACAGGGTAAACTCCGAGAACATTCAGTACTTC.